These 25 T cell receptor beta chains were all obtained from the same sample, sequenced in a study of long-term antiretroviral therapy in people with HIV. With survey level as its setting, the immunoSEQ assay was v3.0. Data came from immunoSEQ multiplex PCR; TCRdb stores just in-frame clones and leaves some out. The sample has approximately 32,000 clones, 83% seen once; the top ten hold 7.9%. The sequencing used unsorted PBMCs, collected 0.4 years before starting antiretroviral therapy. The receptors shown here come from a man younger than 35 with HIV.

This rearrangement joins TRBV27 to TRBJ2-3; 9 positions match TRBD1. The V gene's germline CDR1 is MNHEY and CDR2 SMNVEV (reference sequence). The CDR3 extends over 15 amino acids. J lost 2 bases, V lost 8 bases, and 8 bases had no gene match. The CDR3 reads CASRIQGANTDTQYF. The CDR3 region has the DNA TGTGCCAGCCGAATACAGGGGGCGAACACAGATACGCAGTATTTT.

The chain joins TRBV4-1 to TRBJ2-7; 7 bases line up with TRBD1. This CDR3 comprises 15 residues. Germline values: CDR1 MGHRA, CDR2 YSYEKL. V lost 4 bases, J lost 2 bases, and 8 bases stayed unmatched. The CDR3 region has the DNA TGCGCCAGCAGCCCTCAAGGGGGCAAAACCTACGAGCAGTACTTC. It translates to CASSPQGGKTYEQYF.

This clone was observed a handful of times. A junction boundary mismatches the germline segment, possibly from a read error. CDR3 protein: CASSLDFNTEAFF. The CDR3 DNA reads TGTGCCAGCAGCTTGGACTTCAACACTGAAGCTTTCTTT. The chain couples TRBV5-3 to TRBJ1-1, with D uncertain. TRBV5-3 is placed among ORFs of uncertain function. The CDR3 sequence is 13 residues long.

The V call is TRBV9, the J call TRBJ1-1, with TRBD1 matching 9 bases. Germline loops: CDR1 SGDLS, CDR2 YYNGEE. CDR3 size: 17 residues. The V and J ends lost 2 bases and 0 bases, in that order; junction bases with no gene match: 8. The CDR3 here is CASSVPRQGGMNTEAFF. The DNA of the CDR3 is TGTGCCAGCAGCGTTCCCCGACAGGGGGGCATGAACACTGAAGCTTTCTTT. Filled out from reference TRBV9 and TRBJ1-1, the complete variable domain reads DSGVTQTPKHLITATGQRVTLRCSPRSGDLSVYWYQQSLDQGLQFLIQYYNGEERAKGNILERFSAQQFPDLHSELNLSSLELGDSALYFCASSVPRQGGMNTEAFFGQGTRLTVV.

The V and J genes are TRBV7-9 and TRBJ1-1; D is undetermined. This CDR3 is built from 15 residues. From germline, CDR1 is SEHNR and CDR2 FQNEAQ (reference sequence). Trimming cost V 2 bases and J 3 bases, with 13 bases left between them. The CDR3, as DNA: TGTGCCAGCAGCTTATTAACCGCCGGGGACACTGAAGCTTTCTTT. Amino acids: CASSLLTAGDTEAFF.

The chain recombines TRBV6-1 with TRBJ1-4; 11 nucleotides agree with TRBD1. V trimming: 7 bases; J trimming: 6 bases; junction bases outside the gene matches: 7. Germline CDR1 is MNHNS and CDR2 is SASEGT. This CDR3 is built from 15 residues. DNA for the CDR3: TGTGCCAGCACTCATCCGGGACAGGGGGATGAAAAACTGTTTTTT. Encoded protein: CASTHPGQGDEKLFF.

The V gene is TRBV19, the J gene TRBJ2-7, with 12 bases fitting TRBD1. The V gene's germline CDR1 is LNHDA and CDR2 SQIVND (reference sequence). After removal of 6 bases from V and 2 bases from J, the junction contained 8 bases not matched to a gene. This CDR3 region has 16 residues. CDR3 bases: TGTGCCAGTAGCCGGGCCGGGACAGGGGGCACCTACGAGCAGTACTTC. Translating gives CASSRAGTGGTYEQYF.

This chain connects TRBV28 to TRBJ2-5; 8 positions agree with TRBD1. Unmatched junction bases numbered 8, after V lost 6 bases and J lost 5 bases. In germline, CDR1 is MDHEN, CDR2 SYDVKM. This CDR3 is built from 14 residues. CDR3 DNA sequence: TGTGCCAGCAGACCCCGACAGGGGAGGGAGACCCAGTACTTC. Amino acids: CASRPRQGRETQYF.

The V gene is TRBV29-1, the J gene TRBJ2-7, with 8 bases lining up with TRBD2. This CDR3 has 14 residues. CDR1 and CDR2 (germline): SQVTM, ANQGSEA. Trimming took 5 bases from V and 0 from J; bases not matched to a gene: 6. CDR3 nucleotides: TGCAGCGTTTCTGGGCGGGAGGCCTCCTACGAGCAGTACTTC. Its protein is CSVSGREASYEQYF.

The rearrangement joins TRBV7-2 to TRBJ2-7; TRBD2 is a possible D gene (5 bases). The germline CDR1 and CDR2 sequences are SGHTA and FQGNSA. The V end was cut by 5 bases, the J end by 4 bases, with 12 bases between. This CDR3 has 13 amino acids. CDR3 residues: CASSPSRFYEQYF. CDR3 sequence (DNA): TGTGCCAGCAGCCCTAGCCGTTTTTACGAGCAGTACTTC.

The chain is built from TRBV23-1 and TRBJ2-3; 7 positions match TRBD1. TRBV23-1 is known as an ORF, though its function is uncertain. This CDR3 has 16 residues. Trimming took 7 bases from V and 4 from J; bases not matched to a gene: 14. The CDR3 DNA follows: TGCGCCAGCACCAAAGGGGACAGCGAGACCTCAGATACGCAGTATTTT. It codes for CASTKGDSETSDTQYF.

The chain has TRBV30 and TRBJ1-1, with D perhaps TRBD1 (5 bases). Per germline, CDR1 GTSNPN and CDR2 SVGIG (reference sequence). Trimming stripped 5 bases from V and 0 bases from J, with 16 bases between. The CDR3 is 15 amino acids. The chain's CDR3 is CAWGGVSLMNTEAFF. The CDR3 DNA sequence: TGTGCCTGGGGGGGGGTTTCTCTCATGAACACTGAAGCTTTCTTT.

This chain joins TRBV5-4 and TRBJ2-3, with D tentatively TRBD1 or TRBD2 (5 bases each). Deletions cut 4 bases from V and 4 bases from J, with 19 bases between. CDR3 length equals 16 residues. Germline-derived CDR1 and CDR2 are SGHNT and YYREEE (reference sequence). CDR3 sequence reads: CASSPSPDQGADTQYF. CDR3 DNA sequence: TGTGCCAGCAGCCCTTCGCCGGACCAGGGAGCAGATACGCAGTATTTT.

This chain links TRBV30 with TRBJ1-5; D might be TRBD1 (6 bases). V was pared by 3 bases and J by 6 bases, with 15 bases between. Germline assignment: CDR1 GTSNPN and CDR2 SVGIG (reference sequence). The CDR3 contains 14 residues. Written as DNA, the CDR3 is TGTGCCTGGAGCGCAGGGGTTTCCTCTCAGCCCCAGCATTTT. This codes for CAWSAGVSSQPQHF.

The V call is TRBV4-1, the J call TRBJ2-7; 9 bases match TRBD1. Germline V gene lookup returns CDR1 MGHRA and CDR2 YSYEKL. With V trimmed by 2 bases and J by 6 bases, 5 bases remained unmatched. This CDR3 comprises 14 residues. CDR3 sequence: CASSQSGTGTEQYF. In nucleotides, the CDR3 is TGCGCCAGCAGCCAATCCGGGACAGGGACCGAGCAGTACTTC.

V is TRBV6-1 and J is TRBJ2-1, with D unclear. Germline V gene lookup returns CDR1 MNHNS and CDR2 SASEGT. Trimming cost V 8 bases and J 1 base, with 9 bases left between them. The CDR3 totals 13 residues. CDR3 DNA sequence: TGTGCCAGCCTCTTATCATCCTACAATGAGCAGTTCTTC. Its translation: CASLLSSYNEQFF.

The chain recombines TRBV6-5 with TRBJ1-1; D ambiguous. Germline V gives CDR1 MNHEY, CDR2 SVGAGI. The CDR3 runs to 11 residues. V was trimmed by 2 bases and J by 5 bases, leaving 3 bases between them. The CDR3: CASSYGTEAFF. Here the CDR3 DNA reads TGTGCCAGCAGTTACGGGACTGAAGCTTTCTTT.

The chain recombines TRBV5-4 with TRBJ2-2, with 8 bases identical to TRBD2. There are 16 residues in the CDR3. Germline loops: CDR1 SGHNT, CDR2 YYREEE (reference sequence). V lost 4 bases and J lost 0; bases outside the gene matches: 5. Here the CDR3 reads CASSREGPANTGELFF. The CDR3 nucleotides are TGTGCCAGCAGCCGGGAGGGACCCGCGAACACCGGGGAGCTGTTTTTT.

J is TRBJ1-4 and V is TRBV4-2; D possibly corresponds to TRBD1 (5 bases). Trimming shortened V by 6 bases and J by 8 bases, and 16 bases separated the two germline ends. This CDR3 comprises 14 residues. Germline V lookup: CDR1 LGHNA, CDR2 YNFKEQ. CDR3 loop: CASSPRGEGEKLFF. CDR3 DNA sequence: TGTGCCAGCAGTCCTCGGGGGGAGGGAGAAAAACTGTTTTTT.

This chain connects TRBV6-5 to TRBJ2-4; tentatively, D is TRBD1 (6 bases). The CDR3 is 14 residues long. The ends were cut back, 6 bases at V and 7 bases at J, with 16 bases in the middle. CDR1 MNHEY and CDR2 SVGAGI come from the germline V gene. CDR3 in DNA: TGTGCCAGCAGCCTAGACAGGACACTGAACATTCAGTACTTC. Residues: CASSLDRTLNIQYF.

This chain uses TRBV4-1 with TRBJ2-7; no definite D call. V was pared by 2 bases and J by 0 bases, with 8 bases between. The CDR3 sequence is 14 residues long. CDR1 MGHRA and CDR2 YSYEKL come from the germline V gene. The CDR3 DNA follows: TGCGCCAGCAGCCAACCTACAACCTCCTACGAGCAGTACTTC. Translation: CASSQPTTSYEQYF.

This clone has a single count. One end of the junction fails to match germline, which may point to a read error. The CDR3 sequence: CASSIDSNQPQHF. As DNA, the CDR3 is TGTGCTAGCAGCATAGACAGCAATCAGCCCCAGCATTTT. V usage is TRBV7-7 and J usage is TRBJ1-5; D call uncertain. Germline CDR1 SSHAT, CDR2 FNYEAQ (reference sequence). The CDR3 has 13 amino acids.

This clone was recorded once. The CDR3 spells CASSGTLQDYGYTF. The CDR3 DNA reads as TGTGCCAGCAGCGGGACCCTTCAGGACTATGGCTACACCTTC. The chain employs TRBV7-9 and TRBJ1-2, with D maybe TRBD1 (5 bases). Germline-derived CDR1 and CDR2 are SEHNR and FQNEAQ (reference sequence). With 5 bases removed from V and 3 bases from J, the gap between germline ends came to 13 bases. This CDR3 comprises 14 residues.

Notes on this clone: The identical CDR3 is also encoded by other nucleotide sequences in the sample. This sequence joins TRBV19 and TRBJ2-7; the D is unclear. The CDR3 has 13 amino acids. Trimming removed 3 bases from V and 5 bases from J, with 11 bases in between. Germline CDR1 and CDR2: LNHDA and SQIVND (reference sequence). The DNA of the CDR3 is TGTGCCAGTAGTATTGCGGACGGCGACGAGCAGTACTTC. This codes for CASSIADGDEQYF.

The chain links TRBV7-9 to TRBJ2-7, with D perhaps TRBD2 (6 bases). The CDR3 contains 14 residues. Germline assignment: CDR1 SEHNR and CDR2 FQNEAQ (reference sequence). Trimming pared 5 bases from V and 2 bases from J, leaving 13 bases between. The CDR3 protein is CASSPSGVAYEQYF. The DNA for the CDR3 is TGTGCCAGCAGCCCATCGGGGGTAGCCTACGAGCAGTACTTC.